Below, one TCR beta chain is given with its context. There is no known antigen for this receptor. Base qualities are not at hand, and no much larger clone is one base apart. In total, roughly 670 healthy bone marrow donors made up the cohort. Cohort members were all nominally healthy when sampled, although unrecorded immune exposures were likely present. The donor was CMV seropositive and belonged to the group of 250 to 350 seropositive cohort members. A peripheral blood sample was collected from each donor, and TCR beta sequencing was performed on peripheral blood mononuclear cells. The Qiagen DNeasy Blood Extraction Kit was used to extract genomic DNA from the blood cell samples. This record belongs to a study of cytomegalovirus exposure and HLA in healthy donors (dated 2017 in TCRdb). Study-wide context: An earlier analysis of several hundred of the donors reported approximately 300 Gb of sequence data and roughly 100 million unique TCR beta sequences from approximately 180 million T cells. All discovery cohort repertoires had been generated using a single sequencing platform. The aim of the study was to test whether cataloging public T cell receptors could identify signatures of past pathogen exposure. The study used immunosequencing to profile the T cell repertoires of some 600 subjects and linked those repertoires to cytomegalovirus serostatus. Rather than drawing on any new phenotypic data, the later analysis identified candidate immune exposures from TCR beta sequences and the way those sequences occurred across donors. Four or five DR-DQ haplotypes were handled as single units for association and clustering, since linkage in the cohort was strong. An earlier analysis of fewer than 700 of the donors applied high-throughput TCR beta sequencing to assess whether each TCR beta V gene segment acted as functional or pseudogenic. Class I and class II HLA loci were covered by the typing at four-digit resolution. To study patterns of TCR occurrence, a later analysis re-analyzed previously published TCR beta repertoires from hundreds of donors and added high-resolution HLA genotyping. A later genetic analysis used genome-wide SNP genotypes for about 60% of the roughly 670 donors, treating that subset as a discovery cohort. To predict cytomegalovirus infection status, the study combined high-throughput TCR immunosequencing, statistical association of individual TCRs with disease status, and machine learning. Typing coverage differed by locus: A, B, C, DRB1 and DQB1 were typed in about 620-640 donors, DQA1 in about 550, DPA1 in some 600, and DPB1 in roughly 470. Among the approximately 400 genotyped donors, 75% to 90% belonged to the genetic ancestry cluster associated with self-reported Caucasian donors. An early release covering some 640 HLA-typed donors comprised 250 to 350 gigabases of sequencing data and roughly 85 million unique TCR sequences. Alongside the repertoire data, information on donor age, sex, ethnicity and CMV serostatus was compiled. Along with the approximately 700-subject first cohort, a separate validation cohort of around 120 different subjects was used. Among about 400 genotyped donors of the cohort, an average of approximately 220,000 unique TCR beta nucleotide sequences was sequenced per donor, of which 15% to 20% were non-productive. Study-wide conclusions, independent of this receptor: Several of the top co-occurrence clusters appeared to be linked to parvovirus B19, influenza, CMV and Epstein-Barr virus, according to a later analysis. The study listed 164 TCR beta chains as associated with cytomegalovirus. Most CMV-associated TCR beta chains appeared to be HLA-restricted in a later analysis, and the HLA associations seemed to be driven largely by CMV exposure. Strong co-occurrence of HLA alleles, especially DR and DQ, made assigning TCR associations to individual alleles difficult. The classifier was reported to diagnose cytomegalovirus status with high specificity and sensitivity in both the original cohort and the validation cohort. Because counts were too low, roughly 16 rarely observed V segments, including chromosome 9 orphons, were excluded from the earlier analysis of about 500 of the donors. A later genetic analysis reported fewer N-insertions in productive TCRs among donors in an Asian-associated ancestry cluster than the approximately 700-donor mean. A later analysis found that TCR association rates varied across HLA loci, with DRB1 alleles showing the most associated TCRs and HLA-C alleles the fewest. At a false discovery rate of 0.05, a later analysis linked around 17,000 TCR beta sequences to specific HLA alleles. Immune exposure information for the cohort was limited to CMV serostatus. Only TCR beta chains were sequenced in this cohort, and the absence of alpha or paired-chain data limited detectable features. The authors suggested that the approach could potentially be extended to other disease states and immunological phenotypes. A further reported finding was that TCR beta sequences accurately predicted the HLA-A and HLA-B alleles for most subjects in the first cohort. Most TCR sequences were seen in very few donors, while some public TCRs were found in many individuals. A group of highly shared sequence variants was considered likely to be a technical artifact of the sequencing pipeline. Some IMGT-functional V segments, including TRBV6-2 and TRBV6-3, could not be distinguished by the 87-base-pair reads and were therefore excluded. An association between a missense DCLRE1C variant and V-gene and J-gene trimming of TCR beta chains was found in a later genetic analysis and replicated in an independent cohort. In vitro tests confirmed that three of the cytomegalovirus-associated TCR beta chains recognize cytomegalovirus antigens. Because HLA typing was unavailable for some donors at each locus, only the typed subset was used in association tests. In an earlier analysis of fewer than 750 of the donors, most TCR beta V segments were observed in productive rearrangements about 87% or about 30% of the time, broadly matching IMGT annotations. Linkage disequilibrium might explain the correlated functional status among segregating V segments, but an unknown experimental factor could not be excluded. Presence/absence analyses assumed roughly uniform sequencing depth across donors, an assumption that may not hold. In a later analysis, HLA-associated TCR beta chains showed more clonal expansion and lower generation probabilities than non-associated chains that were equally common.

The CDR3 numbers 15 residues from cysteine through phenylalanine. The retained sequence is limited to the CDR3, 45 bases, with the frame set at the first base. According to the germline V gene (reference sequence), CDR1 reads LNHDA and CDR2 reads SQIVND. Trimming accounts for 5 bases at V and 4 bases at J, while the number of junction bases matched to no gene is 10. The library was produced with the immunoSEQ multiplex PCR assay. The multiplex PCR relied on a mix of 60 forward primers for TCR Vbeta segments and 13 reverse primers for TCR Jbeta segments. The CDR3 region of rearranged TCR beta genes was amplified from genomic DNA with a multiplex PCR assay. The Illumina HiSeq System was used to sequence the amplified TCR beta libraries as 87-base-pair reads. As for how the authors treated the data: Across the 700 or so repertoires, a later analysis counted approximately 83 million unique TCR beta chains, approximately 12 million of which were shared by at least two donors. Raw reads were error-corrected and collapsed into unique sequences by a nearest-neighbor algorithm in which closely related sequences were merged to remove PCR and sequencing errors. To assign V, D and J gene segments, CDR3 sequences were aligned to IMGT reference sequences. For a sequence to be retained, at least a six-nucleotide match to both a V gene segment and a J gene segment was required. Rearrangements were called productive when the CDR3 lacked stop codons and stayed in frame with V and J; all others were non-productive. Following IMGT convention, CDR3 was defined as the stretch from the second conserved V-encoded cysteine to the conserved J-encoded phenylalanine. Sequences without an unambiguous match to a single V gene segment were excluded from the earlier analysis of over 500 of the donors. An earlier analysis of a few hundred of the donors called V segments functional above 56.7% productive rearrangements and segregating when the between-donor standard deviation exceeded 5%. A statistical classification framework was developed to diagnose cytomegalovirus status using the catalog of TCR beta chain sequences. In a later analysis, TCR nucleotide sequences were compared against IMGT/GENE-DB human TR gene sequences so that V and J genes could be assigned. In a later analysis, CDR3 sequences and most-parsimonious VDJ recombination scenarios were assigned using the TCRdist pipeline. In a later analysis, every TCR beta chain was defined by the combination of its CDR3 amino acid sequence and its V-gene family, and reads without a unique V-gene family were dropped. A later analysis removed nearly 600 highly shared, low-generation-probability nucleotide sequences to deal with suspected cross-contamination and a sequencing artifact. A later analysis calculated a clonal expansion index for each public chain from normalized within-repertoire ranks of inferred template counts. In a later analysis, generation probabilities were computed with a VDJ recombination model fitted to out-of-frame rearrangements, and the resulting probabilities were checked against IGoR. A later analysis scored TCR-TCR, TCR-HLA and TCR-CMV co-occurrence with hypergeometric tests, applying a repertoire-size bias correction to TCR pairs. In a later analysis, false discovery rates were estimated by permuting HLA or CMV assignments 20 times. In a later analysis, co-occurring TCRs were grouped using DBSCAN, with TCRdist sequence similarity added in when clustering inside HLA-allele-positive subsets. Repertoires with fewer than 30,000 or more than 120,000 public chains, plus five repertoires with anomalous nucleotide sharing, were excluded from co-occurrence clustering. TCRdb mirrors the immuneACCESS table, restricted to in-frame sequences. Some clones are absent from its copies; in checked studies, under half trace to an unresolved V gene, and the reason for the others is unknown. V, J and clone size derive from that table, while D and trimming were established from the DNA sequence. Here the sample has about 120,000 clones; about 83% occur a single time. Of the sample, over 3% falls within the top ten clones.

Recombination joined TRBV19 with TRBJ1-2; TRBD1 agrees with 7 junctional bases. Sequenced: PBMCs. The sequence was obtained from a woman aged 40 to 55 in good health and CMV-seropositive. In nucleotide form, the sequence is TGTGCCAGTAGTCGGTCACGGGCAGGGGGCTATGGCTACACCTTC. Its translation reads: CASSRSRAGGYGYTF. The entire variable domain, with the stretches around the CDR3 drawn from the reference TRBV19 and TRBJ1-2 proteins, is DGGITQSPKYLFRKEGQNVTLSCEQNLNHDAMYWYRQDPGQGLRLIYYSQIVNDFQKGDIAEGYSVSREKKESFPLTVTSAQKNPTAFYLCASSRSRAGGYGYTFGSGTRLTVV.